This TCR beta chain originates from a study of post-analysis software for immune sequencing data. Study in general: The study covered relapsing-remitting, secondary progressive and progressive-relapsing courses of multiple sclerosis.

Broader study findings: Strong co-clustering by F measure was seen for same-batch samples. Relative to controls, patients had five TRBV segments at higher frequency, with TRBV5-6, TRBV5-1 and TRBV20-1 among these.

CDR1 is SQVTM, CDR2 ANQGSEA, per germline. Trimming left V 5 bases short and J 0 bases short, with 14 bases between. The CDR3 sequence is 16 residues long. With regard to this clonotype: The antigen is undetermined.

Unique molecular identifiers were carried by the TCR beta cDNA libraries. Out of about 0.95 to 10 million T cells, a few hundred thousand cDNA molecules were generated. MiXCR, run by TCRdb on the PCR reads, gives a single entry per CDR3 protein. The data show 750,000 to 950,000 distinct CDR3 sequences, roughly half seen once. The rearrangement uses TRBV29-1 and TRBJ2-6, with a tentative D call TRBD2 (5 bases). Sequenced sample: blood. This TCR derives from a girl aged 5-17 years with multiple sclerosis. The CDR3: CSVIGEGLSGANVLTF. CDR3 sequence (DNA): TGCAGCGTTATAGGCGAGGGTCTCTCTGGGGCCAACGTCCTGACTTTC.